This T cell receptor (beta chain) was found in a study of beta chain features in type 1 diabetes. Study-wide results and limits: The study left unresolved whether HLA type influences TCRB rearrangement. Type 1 diabetes patients showed a moderate but significant shortening of TCRB CDR3s in all four CD4+ subsets.

cDNA synthesis used the whole RNA isolate, giving expressed TCRB sequences. The repertoire was sequenced with immunoSEQ multiplex PCR; TCRdb's copy has only in-frame clones and lacks some. The sample consists of under 400,000 clones, 10% to 15% of them appearing once. This clone came up a few times. Antigen unknown. The CDR3 runs 14 residues. Germline values: CDR1 SGHTA, CDR2 FQGNSA. The V end lost 1 base, the J end lost 9 bases, and 13 bases lay between the germline ends. Source material: naive CD4+ T cells from blood. This TCR was recovered from a man younger than 35 in good health. This chain connects TRBV7-2 to TRBJ2-1; D is ambiguous. The CDR3 sequence is CASSLGLYQAEQFF. CDR3 DNA sequence: TGTGCCAGCAGCTTAGGGTTGTATCAGGCTGAGCAGTTCTTC.